Below, 16 T cell receptor beta chains from the same sample are listed, as sequenced in a study of cytomegalovirus exposure and HLA in healthy donors (dated by TCRdb to the late 2010s). The library was built by means of the immunoSEQ multiplex PCR assay. For the multiplex PCR, a mixture combining 60 forward primers for TCR Vbeta segments and 13 reverse primers for TCR Jbeta segments was used. What TCRdb holds here is the immuneACCESS table cut down to in-frame rearrangements. Part of the clones is not present; checked against another copy, under half of the missing clones reflect an unresolved V gene, and the others are unexplained. The sample includes approximately 86,000 clones, with about 85% observed a single time. About 7% of the sample comes from the top ten. Sequenced: PBMCs. These receptors came from a man between 35 and 55 years old in good health and CMV-seropositive.

The sample holds one count of this clone. V usage is TRBV18 and J usage is TRBJ2-1, with 10 bases fitting TRBD1. The germline V gene has CDR1 KGHSH and CDR2 LQKENI. V lost 1 base, J lost 7 bases, and 13 bases stayed unmatched. The CDR3 is made up of 18 amino acids. CDR3 protein: CASSPQLGRQGAENEQFF. The CDR3, as DNA: TGTGCCAGCTCACCACAGCTGGGTCGACAGGGGGCGGAGAATGAGCAGTTCTTC.

V gene TRBV7-2 combines with J gene TRBJ1-3; D uncertain. This CDR3 spans 15 amino acids. Trimming left V 0 bases short and J 0 bases short, with 6 bases between. Germline assignment: CDR1 SGHTA and CDR2 FQGNSA. CDR3 loop: CASSLAWASGNTIYF. The DNA for the CDR3 is TGTGCCAGCAGCTTAGCATGGGCCTCTGGAAACACCATATATTTT.

The chain is built from TRBV5-4 and TRBJ2-1; 7 bases match TRBD1. Germline CDR1 is SGHNT and CDR2 is YYREEE (reference sequence). The CDR3 has 11 residues. V was pared by 4 bases and J by 10 bases, with 2 bases of the junction left unmatched. The CDR3 bases are TGTGCCAGCAGCGGCAGGGGGGAGCAGTTCTTC. Translation: CASSGRGEQFF.

This clone was picked up one time. This chain joins TRBV18 and TRBJ2-3; 8 bases agree with TRBD1. The CDR3 contains 19 residues. The V gene end was trimmed by 1 base and the J gene end by 0 bases; junction bases not matched to a gene: 12. Germline CDR1 KGHSH, CDR2 LQKENI. Written as DNA, the CDR3 is TGTGCCAGCTCACCACGCGCCCGGGACAGGACATCTAGCACAGATACGCAGTATTTT. Translated: CASSPRARDRTSSTDTQYF.

This chain uses TRBV7-6 with TRBJ1-5; D is perhaps TRBD1 (5 bases). Germline assignment: CDR1 SGHVS and CDR2 FNYEAQ. The V end lost 1 base, the J end lost 3 bases, and 16 bases lay between the germline ends. CDR3 length: 17 amino acids. CDR3 in DNA: TGTGCCAGCAGCTTAGGTGGAGGGACTCTCAACAATCAGCCCCAGCATTTT. Translated, it gives CASSLGGGTLNNQPQHF.

This clone was seen more than once but under ten times. The chain couples TRBV19 to TRBJ1-5, with D possibly TRBD1 on 5 matching bases. Trimming took 6 bases from V and 2 from J, leaving 14 bases between them. This CDR3 region has 15 residues. Germline CDR1 reads LNHDA; CDR2 reads SQIVND (reference sequence). Written as DNA, the CDR3 is TGTGCCAGTAGCGCAGGGTTCGCGGGCAATCAGCCCCAGCATTTT. Translation gives CASSAGFAGNQPQHF.

The chain uses TRBV25-1 and TRBJ2-7, with a possible D match to TRBD1 (6 bases). Germline V gives CDR1 MGHDK, CDR2 SYGVNS. V was pared by 10 bases and J by 7 bases, with 29 bases between. The CDR3 spans 16 residues. CDR3 sequence (DNA): TGTGCCACCGTTTTCAGGTTTCGCAGGGGAAAATGGGAGCAGTACTTC. It yields the protein CATVFRFRRGKWEQYF.

This chain joins TRBV6-5 and TRBJ2-3; 9 nucleotides agree with TRBD2. With 8 bases clipped from V and 4 bases from J, the junction kept 4 bases outside the gene matches. The CDR3 loop spans 13 amino acids. Germline V gene sequence: CDR1 MNHEY, CDR2 SVGAGI. The CDR3 is CASGTSYPDTQYF. The CDR3 region has the DNA TGTGCCAGCGGGACTAGCTATCCAGATACGCAGTATTTT.

CDR3 amino acids: CASSLASAGANVLTF. CDR3 coding DNA: TGCGCCAGCAGCTTGGCCTCGGCTGGGGCCAACGTCCTGACTTTC. The J gene is TRBJ2-6, the V gene TRBV5-1, with D unclear. The CDR3 runs 15 residues. The germline V gene has CDR1 SGHRS and CDR2 YFSETQ. V was shortened by 0 bases and J by 2 bases, with 6 bases between the two germline ends.

This CDR3 reads CASRGGGESYNSPLHF. The CDR3 region has the DNA TGTGCCTCCCGAGGGGGGGGCGAATCCTATAATTCACCCCTCCACTTT. The V call is TRBV30, the J call TRBJ1-6, with D perhaps TRBD1 (6 bases). V was shortened by 7 bases and J by 1 base, with 17 bases between the two germline ends. CDR1 is GTSNPN and CDR2 is SVGIG in the germline V gene (reference sequence). This CDR3 contains 16 residues.

CDR3 bases: TGTGCCTGGAGTGTACGAGTACTAGCGGGGCTAGAGACCCAGTACTTC. Protein: CAWSVRVLAGLETQYF. The chain combines TRBV30 with TRBJ2-5, with 10 bases that match TRBD2. The CDR3 is 16 residues long. V lost 0 bases and J lost 4; bases outside the gene matches: 8. Germline assignment: CDR1 GTSNPN and CDR2 SVGIG (reference sequence).

The DNA for the CDR3 is TGTGCCAGCAGTTACTCGCTTGGCAGCAATCAGCCCCAGCATTTT. Protein: CASSYSLGSNQPQHF. This chain uses TRBV6-5 with TRBJ1-5; D unresolved. V was trimmed by 0 bases and J by 1 base, leaving 7 bases between them. The CDR3 is made up of 15 amino acids. CDR1 MNHEY and CDR2 SVGAGI come from the germline V gene.

The chain carries TRBV4-1 and TRBJ1-3; D unclear. Trimming pared 0 bases from V and 2 bases from J, leaving 5 bases between. The V gene's germline CDR1 is MGHRA and CDR2 YSYEKL. The CDR3 spans 14 residues. CDR3 protein: CASSQERAGNTIYF. The CDR3, as DNA: TGCGCCAGCAGCCAAGAGAGAGCTGGAAACACCATATATTTT.

Concerning this clone: Compared with germline, one end of the junction differs, possibly owing to a read error. This rearrangement joins TRBV7-9 to TRBJ2-1; tentative D call: TRBD1 (6 bases). The germline CDR1 and CDR2 sequences are SEHNR and FQNEAQ (reference sequence). This CDR3 has 18 amino acids. The DNA for the CDR3 is TGTTCCAGCAGCGACCGGTCGTCGAAGGGGGATTCCGACGGGGAGCAGTTCTTC. It yields the protein CSSSDRSSKGDSDGEQFF.

The chain combines TRBV6-1 with TRBJ1-4; no firm D call. This CDR3 has 15 amino acids. Trimming removed 2 bases at V and 4 bases at J, with 11 bases between. CDR1 and CDR2 (germline): MNHNS, SASEGT. CDR3 in DNA: TGTGCCAGCAGTGAATGGGGAGTGGGTAATGAAAAACTGTTTTTT. It yields the protein CASSEWGVGNEKLFF.

The rearrangement links TRBV28 to TRBJ2-3, with D perhaps TRBD2 (5 bases). Germline V CDR1 and CDR2: MDHEN, SYDVKM. CDR3 length: 13 residues. V was clipped by 7 bases and J by 10 bases, with 18 bases between them. This CDR3 is CASKVAGPLAQYF. The CDR3 DNA is TGTGCCAGCAAGGTAGCAGGTCCACTAGCGCAGTATTTT.